This T cell receptor beta chain originates from a study of shared T cell receptors in the human thymus. Looked up from germline, CDR1 is LNHNV and CDR2 is YYDKDF (reference sequence). There are 16 residues in the CDR3. V lost 1 base to trimming and J lost 5 bases, with 14 bases between them. Sequencing used immunoSEQ multiplex PCR; TCRdb keeps in-frame clones, though not all of them. The sample carries about 660,000 clones, around nine tenths recorded once. This same sample was also taken into another study, of human thymus T cells. From that paper: Corrective cardiac operations yielded the resected thymus tissue.

The J gene is TRBJ1-4, the V gene TRBV15, with D perhaps TRBD1 (5 bases). The specimen sequenced was thymocytes. This TCR was sampled from a boy less than two years old with a congenital heart defect. In DNA, the CDR3 is TGTGCCACCAGCAGAGTTGCCCCGAACAGGAATGAAAAACTGTTTTTT. Protein sequence: CATSRVAPNRNEKLFF.